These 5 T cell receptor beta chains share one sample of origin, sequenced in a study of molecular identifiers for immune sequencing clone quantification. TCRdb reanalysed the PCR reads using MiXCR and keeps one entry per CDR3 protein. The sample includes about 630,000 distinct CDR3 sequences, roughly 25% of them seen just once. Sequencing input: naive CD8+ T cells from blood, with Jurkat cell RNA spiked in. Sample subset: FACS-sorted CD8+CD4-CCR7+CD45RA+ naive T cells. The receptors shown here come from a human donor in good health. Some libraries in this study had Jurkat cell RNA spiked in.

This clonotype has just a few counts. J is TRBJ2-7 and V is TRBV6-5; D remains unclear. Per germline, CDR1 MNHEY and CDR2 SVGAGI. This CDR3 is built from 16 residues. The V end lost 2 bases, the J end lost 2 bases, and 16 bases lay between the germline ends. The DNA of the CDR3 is TGTGCCAGCAGTTACGCAGTGGCGGACCAACCCTACGAGCAGTACTTC. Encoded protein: CASSYAVADQPYEQYF.

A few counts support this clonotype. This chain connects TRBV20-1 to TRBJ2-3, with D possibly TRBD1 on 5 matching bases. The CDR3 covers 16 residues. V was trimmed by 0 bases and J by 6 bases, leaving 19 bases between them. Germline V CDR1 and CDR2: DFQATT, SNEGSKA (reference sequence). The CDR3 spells CSARDLGPPVWDTQYF. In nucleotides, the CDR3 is TGCAGTGCTAGAGATTTGGGGCCTCCCGTGTGGGATACGCAGTATTTT.

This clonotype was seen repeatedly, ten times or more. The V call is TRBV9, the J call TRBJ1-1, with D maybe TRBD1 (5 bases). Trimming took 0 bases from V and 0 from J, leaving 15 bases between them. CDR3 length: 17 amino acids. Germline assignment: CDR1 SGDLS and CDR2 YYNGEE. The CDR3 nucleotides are TGTGCCAGCAGCGTAGAGGGGACTACTACCATGAACACTGAAGCTTTCTTT. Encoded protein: CASSVEGTTTMNTEAFF.

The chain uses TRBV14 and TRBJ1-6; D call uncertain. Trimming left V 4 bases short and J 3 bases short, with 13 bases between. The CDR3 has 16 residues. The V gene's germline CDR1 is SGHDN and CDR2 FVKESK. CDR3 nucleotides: TGTGCCAGCAGCCCAGCAAGCAGAATCTATAATTCACCCCTCCACTTT. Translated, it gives CASSPASRIYNSPLHF. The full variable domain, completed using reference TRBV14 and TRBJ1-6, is EAGVTQFPSHSVIEKGQTVTLRCDPISGHDNLYWYRRVMGKEIKFLLHFVKESKQDESGMPNNRFLAERTGGTYSTLKVQPAELEDSGVYFCASSPASRIYNSPLHFGNGTRLTVT.

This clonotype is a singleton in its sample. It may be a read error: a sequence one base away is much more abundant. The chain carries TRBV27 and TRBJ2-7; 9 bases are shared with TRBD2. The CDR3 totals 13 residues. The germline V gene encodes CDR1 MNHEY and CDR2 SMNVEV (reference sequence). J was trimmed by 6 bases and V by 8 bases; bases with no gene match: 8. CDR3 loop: CASALAGPSEQYF. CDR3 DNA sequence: TGTGCCAGCGCGCTAGCGGGGCCCTCCGAGCAGTACTTC.